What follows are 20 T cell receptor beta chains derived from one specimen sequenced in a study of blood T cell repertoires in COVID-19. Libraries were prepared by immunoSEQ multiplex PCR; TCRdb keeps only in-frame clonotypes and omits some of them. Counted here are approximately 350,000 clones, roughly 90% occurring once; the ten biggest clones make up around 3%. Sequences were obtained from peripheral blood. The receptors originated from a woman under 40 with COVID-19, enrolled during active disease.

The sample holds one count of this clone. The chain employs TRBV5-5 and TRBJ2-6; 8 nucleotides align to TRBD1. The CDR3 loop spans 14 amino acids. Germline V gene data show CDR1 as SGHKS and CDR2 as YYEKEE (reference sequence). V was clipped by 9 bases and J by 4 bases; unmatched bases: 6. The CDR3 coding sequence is TGTGCCACGAGACAGGGGCCCGGGGCCAACGTCCTGACTTTC. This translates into CATRQGPGANVLTF. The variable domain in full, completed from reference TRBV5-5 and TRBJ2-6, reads DAGVTQSPTHLIKTRGQQVTLRCSPISGHKSVSWYQQVLGQGPQFIFQYYEKEERGRGNFPDRFSARQFPNYSSELNVNALLLGDSALYLCATRQGPGANVLTFGAGSRLTVL.

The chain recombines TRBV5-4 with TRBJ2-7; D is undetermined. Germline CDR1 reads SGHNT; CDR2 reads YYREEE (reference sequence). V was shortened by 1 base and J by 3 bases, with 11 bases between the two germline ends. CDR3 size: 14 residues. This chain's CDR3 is CASSLQASGYEQYF. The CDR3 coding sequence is TGTGCCAGCAGCTTGCAGGCGAGTGGCTACGAGCAGTACTTC.

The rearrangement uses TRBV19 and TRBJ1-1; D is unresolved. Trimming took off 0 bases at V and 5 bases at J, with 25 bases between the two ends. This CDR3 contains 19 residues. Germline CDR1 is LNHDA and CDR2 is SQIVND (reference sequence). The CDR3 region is CASSIDTYAASGFGTEAFF. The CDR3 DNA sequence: TGTGCCAGTAGTATAGATACTTATGCGGCGTCGGGATTTGGAACTGAAGCTTTCTTT.

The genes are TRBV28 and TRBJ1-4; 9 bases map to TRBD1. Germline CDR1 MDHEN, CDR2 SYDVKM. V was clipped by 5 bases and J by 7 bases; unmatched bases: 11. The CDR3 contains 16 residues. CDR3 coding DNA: TGTGCCAGCAGTGGAGCCCCGGGACAGGGACGTGAAAAACTGTTTTTT. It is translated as CASSGAPGQGREKLFF.

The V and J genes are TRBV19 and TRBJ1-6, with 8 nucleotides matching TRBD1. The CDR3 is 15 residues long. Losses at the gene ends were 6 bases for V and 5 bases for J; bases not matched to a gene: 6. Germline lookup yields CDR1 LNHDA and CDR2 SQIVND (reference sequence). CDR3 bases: TGTGCCAGTAGCCTCGGACAGGGTGATAATTCACCCCTCCACTTT. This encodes CASSLGQGDNSPLHF.

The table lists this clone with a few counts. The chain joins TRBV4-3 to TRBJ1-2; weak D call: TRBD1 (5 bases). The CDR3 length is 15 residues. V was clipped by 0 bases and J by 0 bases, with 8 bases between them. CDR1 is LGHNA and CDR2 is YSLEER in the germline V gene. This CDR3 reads CASSQDRRANYGYTF. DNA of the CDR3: TGCGCCAGCAGCCAAGATCGCAGGGCTAACTATGGCTACACCTTC.

The CDR3 DNA reads as TGCGCCAGTAGAGGACTAGCGGGGGGCAATGAGCAGTTCTTC. Its protein is CASRGLAGGNEQFF. This chain uses TRBV10-2 with TRBJ2-1; 14 bases are shared with TRBD2. The germline V gene has CDR1 WSHSY and CDR2 SAAADI. The CDR3 totals 14 residues. V was clipped by 9 bases and J by 6 bases; unmatched bases: 4.

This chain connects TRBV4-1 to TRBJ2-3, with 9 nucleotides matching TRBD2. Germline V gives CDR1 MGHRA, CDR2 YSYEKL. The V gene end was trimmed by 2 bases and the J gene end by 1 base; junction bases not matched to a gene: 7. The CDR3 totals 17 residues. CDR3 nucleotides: TGCGCCAGCAGCCAACAAGGAAGGACTAGCGGCACAGATACGCAGTATTTT. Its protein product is CASSQQGRTSGTDTQYF.

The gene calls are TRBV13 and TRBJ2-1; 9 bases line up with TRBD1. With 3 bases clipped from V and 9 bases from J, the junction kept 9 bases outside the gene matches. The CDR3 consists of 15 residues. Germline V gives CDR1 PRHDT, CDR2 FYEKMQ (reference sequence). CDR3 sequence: CASSFPTGGITEQFF. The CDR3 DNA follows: TGTGCCAGCAGCTTCCCGACAGGGGGGATTACTGAGCAGTTCTTC.

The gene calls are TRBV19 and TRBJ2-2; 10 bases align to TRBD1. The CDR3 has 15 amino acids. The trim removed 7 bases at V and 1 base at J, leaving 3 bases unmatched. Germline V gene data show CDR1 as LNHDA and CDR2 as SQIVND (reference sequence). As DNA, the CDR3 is TGTGCCAGTATCGGGGACAGGGGGAACACCGGGGAGCTGTTTTTT. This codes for CASIGDRGNTGELFF.

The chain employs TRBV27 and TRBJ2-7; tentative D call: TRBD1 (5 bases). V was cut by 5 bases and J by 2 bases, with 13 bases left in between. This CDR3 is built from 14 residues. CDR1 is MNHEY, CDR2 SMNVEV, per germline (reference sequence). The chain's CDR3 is CASSPLDRAYEQYF. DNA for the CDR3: TGTGCCAGCAGTCCTCTAGACAGAGCCTACGAGCAGTACTTC.

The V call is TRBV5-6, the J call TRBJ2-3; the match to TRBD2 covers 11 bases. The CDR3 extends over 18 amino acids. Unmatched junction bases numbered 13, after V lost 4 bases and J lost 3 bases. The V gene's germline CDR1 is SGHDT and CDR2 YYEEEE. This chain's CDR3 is CASSNPAGTSGLTDTQYF. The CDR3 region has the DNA TGTGCCAGCAGCAACCCAGCCGGGACTAGCGGACTGACAGATACGCAGTATTTT.

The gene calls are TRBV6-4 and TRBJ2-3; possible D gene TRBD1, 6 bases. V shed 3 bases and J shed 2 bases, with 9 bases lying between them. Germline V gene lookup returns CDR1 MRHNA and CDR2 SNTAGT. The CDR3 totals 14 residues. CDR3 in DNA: TGTGCCAGCAGTGAGGACAGAGCCACAGATACGCAGTATTTT. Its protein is CASSEDRATDTQYF.

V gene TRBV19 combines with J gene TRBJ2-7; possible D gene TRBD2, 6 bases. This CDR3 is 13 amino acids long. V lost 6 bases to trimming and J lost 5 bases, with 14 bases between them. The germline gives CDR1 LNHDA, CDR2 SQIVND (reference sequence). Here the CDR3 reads CASSVGGSDEQYV. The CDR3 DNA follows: TGTGCCAGTAGCGTCGGAGGGTCCGACGAGCAGTACGTC.

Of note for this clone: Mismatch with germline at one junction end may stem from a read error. The chain's CDR3 is CAGRQGGGYTF. The CDR3 bases are TGTGCCGGTAGGCAGGGAGGTGGCTACACCTTC. This chain joins TRBV19 and TRBJ1-2; the D gene is possibly TRBD1 (5 bases). Germline CDR1 and CDR2: LNHDA and SQIVND (reference sequence). The CDR3 runs to 11 residues.

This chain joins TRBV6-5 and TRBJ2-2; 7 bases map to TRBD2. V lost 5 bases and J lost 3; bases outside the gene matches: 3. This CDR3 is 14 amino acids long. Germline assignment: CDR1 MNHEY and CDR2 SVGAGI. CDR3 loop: CASSTLAYTGELFF. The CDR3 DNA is TGTGCCAGCAGTACACTAGCGTACACCGGGGAGCTGTTTTTT.

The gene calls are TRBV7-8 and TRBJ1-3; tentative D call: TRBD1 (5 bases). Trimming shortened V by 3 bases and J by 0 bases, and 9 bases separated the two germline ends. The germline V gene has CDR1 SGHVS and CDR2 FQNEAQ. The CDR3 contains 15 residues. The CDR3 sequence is CASSLGGSSGNTIYF. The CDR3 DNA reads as TGTGCCAGCAGCTTGGGGGGGAGCTCTGGAAACACCATATATTTT.

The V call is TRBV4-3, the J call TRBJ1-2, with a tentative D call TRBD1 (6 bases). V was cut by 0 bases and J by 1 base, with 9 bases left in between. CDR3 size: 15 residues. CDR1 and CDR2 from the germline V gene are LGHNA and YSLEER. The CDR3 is CASSQEGGVNYGYTF. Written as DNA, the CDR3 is TGCGCCAGCAGCCAAGAAGGGGGGGTTAACTATGGCTACACCTTC.

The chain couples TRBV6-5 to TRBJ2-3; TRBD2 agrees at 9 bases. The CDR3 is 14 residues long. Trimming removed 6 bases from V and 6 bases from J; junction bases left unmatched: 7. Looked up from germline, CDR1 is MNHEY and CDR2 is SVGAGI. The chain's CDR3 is CASSFSGGVDTQYF. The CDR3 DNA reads TGTGCCAGCAGCTTTAGCGGGGGCGTGGATACGCAGTATTTT.

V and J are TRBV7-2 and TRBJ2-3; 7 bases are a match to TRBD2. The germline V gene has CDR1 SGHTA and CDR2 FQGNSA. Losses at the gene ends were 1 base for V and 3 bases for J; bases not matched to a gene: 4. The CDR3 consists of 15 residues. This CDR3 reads CASSLGLAATDTQYF. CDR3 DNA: TGTGCCAGCAGCTTAGGGCTAGCGGCAACAGATACGCAGTATTTT.